This TCR beta chain was obtained from a study of T cells in localized non-small cell lung cancer. Points from the study as a whole: Adjacent lung was found to contain a median approximately 60 of the top 100 tumor clones. Analysis by sequencing included only one tumor region, so heterogeneity remains possible. A higher density of T cells in blood coincided with extended overall survival.

Harvested at least 2 cm beyond the tumor margin, adjacent lung showed no atypia. Of note for this clone: Antigen specificity is unknown.

J gave up 6 bases and V 5 bases, and 6 bases lay outside the gene matches. This CDR3 comprises 13 residues. Germline V lookup: CDR1 SGHVT, CDR2 SQSDAQ. Produced via immunoSEQ multiplex PCR; TCRdb's table is partial and in-frame only. The sample gives 1,700 or so clones, under 30% of which show up once; 8.5% is in the top ten. The source material was normal lung tissue next to the tumor, sampled before any cancer treatment. The origin of this receptor is an older female donor with stage II squamous cell lung carcinoma. The rearrangement links TRBV7-4 to TRBJ1-1, with TRBD1 identical over 7 bases. CDR3 sequence reads: CASSGQAFAEAFF. The CDR3 nucleotides are TGTGCCAGCAGCGGACAGGCGTTCGCTGAAGCTTTCTTT. Full variable domain (rest looked up from reference TRBV7-4 and TRBJ1-1): GAGVSQSPRYKVAKRGRDVALRCDSISGHVTLYWYRQTLGQGSEVLTYSQSDAQRDKSGRPSGRFSAERPERSVSTLKIQRTEQGDSAVYLCASSGQAFAEAFFGQGTRLTVV.